This entry lists 26 T cell receptor beta chains sequenced from one sample in a study of shared clonotypes between healthy human individuals. Data came from immunoSEQ multiplex PCR; TCRdb stores just in-frame clones and leaves some out. The data show 2 million to 3 million clones, with just over 90% seen just once and about 0.13% held by the top ten. Source material: naive CD4+ T cells sorted from blood. Subset: CD45RA+ positively selected. All receptors derive from a man aged 18-30 years in good health.

Worth noting for this clone: Distinct nucleotide sequences in the sample also encode this CDR3. The genes are TRBV7-9 and TRBJ2-3, with a tentative D call TRBD1 (6 bases). Germline lookup yields CDR1 SEHNR and CDR2 FQNEAQ (reference sequence). The CDR3 loop spans 15 amino acids. With 4 bases removed from V and 0 bases from J, the gap between germline ends came to 11 bases. As DNA, the CDR3 is TGTGCCAGCAGCTCAACAAGGGGGAGCACAGATACGCAGTATTTT. This encodes CASSSTRGSTDTQYF.

J is TRBJ2-1 and V is TRBV30, with D hard to call. This CDR3 comprises 15 residues. The germline gives CDR1 GTSNPN, CDR2 SVGIG (reference sequence). Trimming took off 0 bases at V and 8 bases at J, with 17 bases between the two ends. CDR3 protein: CAWSVGQNGPDEQFF. CDR3 in DNA: TGTGCCTGGAGTGTTGGGCAGAACGGCCCCGATGAGCAGTTCTTC.

V gene TRBV18 combines with J gene TRBJ2-1, with TRBD2 matching over 11 bases. This CDR3 is 15 amino acids long. With V trimmed by 3 bases and J by 9 bases, 7 bases remained unmatched. From germline, CDR1 is KGHSH and CDR2 LQKENI. The CDR3 region is CASSPRTSGGGEQFF. The CDR3 DNA sequence: TGTGCCAGCTCACCTCGTACTAGCGGGGGAGGTGAGCAGTTCTTC.

The J gene is TRBJ1-5, the V gene TRBV7-2; D is undetermined. There are 14 residues in the CDR3. Germline V CDR1 and CDR2: SGHTA, FQGNSA. Between the trimmed V and J ends, which lost 6 bases and 0 bases, there was a span of 9 bases. The CDR3 is CASSLTVSNQPQHF. The CDR3, as DNA: TGTGCCAGCAGTTTGACGGTTAGCAATCAGCCCCAGCATTTT.

The chain uses TRBV18 and TRBJ2-1; maybe TRBD2 (5 bases). Germline V lookup: CDR1 KGHSH, CDR2 LQKENI. Trimming left V 6 bases short and J 10 bases short, with 13 bases between. The CDR3 totals 12 residues. CDR3 protein: CASSAAGGEQFF. The DNA of the CDR3 is TGTGCCAGCTCCGCGGCGGGCGGAGAGCAGTTCTTC.

This clone appeared a few times. The gene calls are TRBV19 and TRBJ1-5; D is possibly TRBD1 (6 bases). Germline-derived CDR1 and CDR2 are LNHDA and SQIVND (reference sequence). With 8 bases removed from V and 5 bases from J, the gap between germline ends came to 10 bases. The CDR3 extends over 12 amino acids. CDR3 sequence (DNA): TGTGCCAGTGCTTACAGGGATCAGCCCCAGCATTTT. Its translation: CASAYRDQPQHF.

The rearrangement links TRBV11-2 to TRBJ1-4; D is possibly TRBD1 (5 bases). V was clipped by 5 bases and J by 8 bases, with 21 bases between them. The length of the CDR3 is 16 residues. Germline V CDR1 and CDR2: SGHAT, FQNNGV. The CDR3 is CASSQGTAKKGEKLFF. DNA of the CDR3: TGTGCCAGCAGCCAAGGGACTGCGAAAAAAGGGGAAAAACTGTTTTTT.

This clone came up once. The CDR3 here is CASSFNTDTQYF. The CDR3 nucleotides read TGTGCCAGCAGCTTTAATACAGATACGCAGTATTTT. The chain recombines TRBV7-3 with TRBJ2-3; D ambiguous. The V and J ends lost 3 bases and 3 bases respectively, with 4 bases between them. This CDR3 spans 12 amino acids. Germline V gene data show CDR1 as SGHTA and CDR2 as FQGTGA. Complete variable domain (other parts from reference TRBV7-3 and TRBJ2-3): GAGVSQTPSNKVTEKGKYVELRCDPISGHTALYWYRQSLGQGPEFLIYFQGTGAADDSGLPNDRFFAVRPEGSVSTLKIQRTERGDSAVYLCASSFNTDTQYFGPGTRLTVL.

The chain couples TRBV27 to TRBJ1-3; D call uncertain. Looked up from germline, CDR1 is MNHEY and CDR2 is SMNVEV (reference sequence). V was shortened by 7 bases and J by 6 bases, with 16 bases between the two germline ends. The CDR3 is 14 amino acids. In nucleotides, the CDR3 is TGTGCCAGCAAATCCGGGTTGCTCACAAACACCATATATTTT. Protein product: CASKSGLLTNTIYF.

With regard to this clone: The sample holds other DNA sequences that translate to the same CDR3. The chain employs TRBV19 and TRBJ1-1; no definite D call. There are 13 residues in the CDR3. The germline V gene has CDR1 LNHDA and CDR2 SQIVND (reference sequence). The germline V and J ends were trimmed by 6 bases and 3 bases, with 11 bases remaining between them. The CDR3 DNA follows: TGTGCCAGTAGCAGGACGGTGTACACTGAAGCTTTCTTT. This encodes CASSRTVYTEAFF.

The rearrangement links TRBV2 to TRBJ1-1, with D perhaps TRBD1 (5 bases). CDR1 and CDR2 (germline): SNHLY, FYNNEI. CDR3 size: 14 residues. V lost 7 bases to trimming and J lost 4 bases, with 16 bases between them. CDR3 in amino acids: CASKVRQTLTEAFF. For the CDR3, the DNA is TGTGCCAGCAAGGTTAGACAGACCCTCACTGAAGCTTTCTTT.

V is TRBV19 and J is TRBJ1-3, with 7 bases that match TRBD1. Germline loops: CDR1 LNHDA, CDR2 SQIVND (reference sequence). The ends lost 6 bases at V and 7 bases at J; junction bases unmatched: 15. This CDR3 has 16 amino acids. For the CDR3, the DNA is TGTGCCAGTAGCGTGCCGACAGGGAACAGTCCGAACACCATATATTTT. It translates to CASSVPTGNSPNTIYF.

In its sample, this clone was seen once. The V call is TRBV5-1, the J call TRBJ2-7, with D perhaps TRBD1 or TRBD2 (5 bases each). This CDR3 is 16 amino acids long. Trimming cost V 2 bases and J 3 bases, with 18 bases left between them. CDR1 is SGHRS and CDR2 is YFSETQ in the germline V gene. The CDR3 bases are TGCGCCAGCAGCTTTGACTCGTGGGGGAACGTCTACGAGCAGTACTTC. Protein sequence: CASSFDSWGNVYEQYF. Variable domain in full (rest from reference TRBV5-1 and TRBJ2-7): KAGVTQTPRYLIKTRGQQVTLSCSPISGHRSVSWYQQTPGQGLQFLFEYFSETQRNKGNFPGRFSGRQFSNSRSEMNVSTLELGDSALYLCASSFDSWGNVYEQYFGPGTRLTVT.

This clone was counted only a few times. The chain is built from TRBV7-9 and TRBJ2-3; D call uncertain. The length of the CDR3 is 14 residues. With 4 bases removed from V and 2 bases from J, the gap between germline ends came to 10 bases. Germline-derived CDR1 and CDR2 are SEHNR and FQNEAQ (reference sequence). The CDR3 DNA reads as TGTGCCAGCAGCTCGGACGGATTCACAGATACGCAGTATTTT. It translates to CASSSDGFTDTQYF.

This rearrangement joins TRBV9 to TRBJ1-2, with 10 nucleotides matching TRBD1. The length of the CDR3 is 13 residues. CDR1 SGDLS and CDR2 YYNGEE come from the germline V gene. Trimming cost V 6 bases and J 7 bases; bases outside gene matches: 6. The CDR3 loop is CASTLDRGGGYTF. The CDR3 coding sequence is TGTGCCAGCACGTTGGACAGGGGGGGTGGCTACACCTTC. The entire variable domain, with the rest obtained from reference TRBV9 and TRBJ1-2, is as follows: DSGVTQTPKHLITATGQRVTLRCSPRSGDLSVYWYQQSLDQGLQFLIQYYNGEERAKGNILERFSAQQFPDLHSELNLSSLELGDSALYFCASTLDRGGGYTFGSGTRLTVV.

The gene calls are TRBV18 and TRBJ1-6; no clear D gene. This CDR3 is 14 amino acids long. The V gene lost 2 bases and the J gene lost 5 bases, with 7 bases spanning the gap. The germline V gene has CDR1 KGHSH and CDR2 LQKENI. As DNA, the CDR3 is TGTGCCAGCTCACCAGTGGAGAATAATTCACCCCTCCACTTT. This sequence encodes CASSPVENNSPLHF.

CDR3 coding DNA: TGTGCCAGCAGTTCGGGACCATTCTACGAGCAGTACTTC. It encodes CASSSGPFYEQYF. The gene calls are TRBV6-5 and TRBJ2-7, with D perhaps being TRBD1 or TRBD2 (5 bases each). The germline gives CDR1 MNHEY, CDR2 SVGAGI. The CDR3 loop spans 13 amino acids. The germline V and J ends were trimmed by 4 bases and 3 bases, with 10 bases remaining between them.

The J gene is TRBJ2-1, the V gene TRBV7-3; D is unresolved. The CDR3 has 13 amino acids. The ends were cut back, 2 bases at V and 3 bases at J, with 5 bases in the middle. Germline V lookup: CDR1 SGHTA, CDR2 FQGTGA. The CDR3 here is CASSLDDYNEQFF. The CDR3 bases are TGTGCCAGCAGCTTAGACGACTACAATGAGCAGTTCTTC.

The V and J genes are TRBV5-1 and TRBJ1-3; D not certain. The V end was cut by 2 bases, the J end by 4 bases, with 10 bases between. The CDR3 is 14 residues long. CDR1 and CDR2 from the germline V gene are SGHRS and YFSETQ. The chain's CDR3 is CASSFGSSGNTIYF. The CDR3, as DNA: TGCGCCAGCAGCTTTGGATCTTCAGGAAACACCATATATTTT. Looking up the rest from reference TRBV5-1 and TRBJ1-3 gives the full variable domain: KAGVTQTPRYLIKTRGQQVTLSCSPISGHRSVSWYQQTPGQGLQFLFEYFSETQRNKGNFPGRFSGRQFSNSRSEMNVSTLELGDSALYLCASSFGSSGNTIYFGEGSWLTVV.

V and J are TRBV7-6 and TRBJ2-3; possibly TRBD2 for D (6 bases). The CDR3 loop spans 13 amino acids. Deletions cut 1 base from V and 10 bases from J, with 12 bases between. CDR1 is SGHVS and CDR2 is FNYEAQ in the germline V gene. In DNA form, the CDR3 reads TGTGCCAGCAGCTTAGGGGACTTCGACCCGCAGTATTTT. It encodes CASSLGDFDPQYF.

The rearrangement joins TRBV5-1 to TRBJ2-3; 8 nucleotides agree with TRBD2. CDR3 length equals 16 residues. V shed 4 bases and J 0 bases; nucleotides not matched to a gene: 7. Per germline, CDR1 SGHRS and CDR2 YFSETQ. Here the CDR3 DNA reads TGCGCCAGCAGCCCAACTAGCGGAGCTAGCACAGATACGCAGTATTTT. The encoded protein is CASSPTSGASTDTQYF.

V gene TRBV7-2 combines with J gene TRBJ2-3; 7 bases fit TRBD2. After removal of 3 bases from V and 0 bases from J, the junction contained 3 bases not matched to a gene. Germline V CDR1 and CDR2: SGHTA, FQGNSA. The CDR3 totals 15 residues. CDR3 in DNA: TGTGCCAGCAGCTTTGGCGGGGGAAGCACAGATACGCAGTATTTT. Residues: CASSFGGGSTDTQYF.

CDR3 sequence (DNA): TGTGCCAGCGTGTCCCAGGGGCTGGGGCTCGAGCAGTACTTC. This codes for CASVSQGLGLEQYF. The chain carries TRBV6-6 and TRBJ2-7; a weak D match, TRBD1 (6 bases). The V end lost 8 bases, the J end lost 6 bases, and 20 bases lay between the germline ends. The germline V gene has CDR1 MNHNY and CDR2 SVGAGI (reference sequence). The CDR3 length is 14 residues.

J is TRBJ2-1 and V is TRBV10-3, with 9 bases matching TRBD2. The CDR3 has 16 amino acids. Germline values: CDR1 ENHRY, CDR2 SYGVKD. V trimming: 1 base; J trimming: 3 bases; junction bases outside the gene matches: 4. Written as DNA, the CDR3 is TGTGCCATCAGTGAGTTTGCGGGAGGGGTCTACAATGAGCAGTTCTTC. The encoded protein is CAISEFAGGVYNEQFF.

This rearrangement joins TRBV5-4 to TRBJ1-3; TRBD1 matches 8 bases. The CDR3 is 17 residues long. Germline V gives CDR1 SGHNT, CDR2 YYREEE (reference sequence). Trimming at V came to 4 bases and at J to 4 bases, leaving 13 bases not matched to a gene. The CDR3 is CASSAPGTGGGGNTIYF. The CDR3 nucleotides read TGTGCCAGCAGCGCCCCCGGGACAGGAGGGGGGGGAAACACCATATATTTT.

The rearrangement links TRBV7-2 to TRBJ2-7; the match to TRBD2 covers 9 bases. V lost 1 base and J lost 2; bases outside the gene matches: 3. From germline, CDR1 is SGHTA and CDR2 FQGNSA. The CDR3 is 15 amino acids. In DNA, the CDR3 is TGTGCCAGCAGCTTAGAAGCGGGAGGTGCCTACGAGCAGTACTTC. Protein: CASSLEAGGAYEQYF.